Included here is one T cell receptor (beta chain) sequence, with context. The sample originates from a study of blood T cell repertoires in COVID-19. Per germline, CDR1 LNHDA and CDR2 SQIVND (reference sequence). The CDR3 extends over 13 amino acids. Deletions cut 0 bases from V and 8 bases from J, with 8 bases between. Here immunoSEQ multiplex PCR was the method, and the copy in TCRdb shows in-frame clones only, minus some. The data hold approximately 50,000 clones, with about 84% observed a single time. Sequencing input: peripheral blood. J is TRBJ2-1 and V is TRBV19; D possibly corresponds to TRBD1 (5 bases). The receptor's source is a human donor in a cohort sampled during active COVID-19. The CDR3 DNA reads TGTGCCAGTAGTATAGATGGGGCTTATGAGCAGTTCTTC. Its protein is CASSIDGAYEQFF.